This TCR beta chain was retrieved from a study of blood T cell repertoires in COVID-19. Study information: COVID-19 samples, acute and convalescent, were from the United States, Italy and Spain.

Germline V CDR1 and CDR2: MDHEN, SYDVKM. V shed 4 bases, J shed 6 bases, and the junction held 5 bases outside the gene matches. The CDR3 spans 14 residues. Clones were read by immunoSEQ multiplex PCR, and TCRdb kept only the in-frame ones, dropping some. The data show 100,000 to 150,000 clones, 80% seen once. The J gene is TRBJ2-1, the V gene TRBV28, with TRBD2 matching 8 bases. The clonotype originates from a human donor in a cohort sampled during active COVID-19. Sequenced input: peripheral blood. CDR3 loop: CASSSGGPINEQFF. CDR3 bases: TGTGCCAGCAGTTCGGGGGGGCCCATCAATGAGCAGTTCTTC.